These T cell receptor beta chains were read from a single sample in a study of blood T cell repertoires in COVID-19. Clones were read by immunoSEQ multiplex PCR, and TCRdb kept only the in-frame ones, dropping some. Here the sample spans 250,000 to 400,000 clones, roughly 91% being singletons. The sequenced material came from peripheral blood. Receptors originate from a man over 45 with active or convalescent COVID-19. Both conserved end residues are part of each CDR3. The order of the fields is D gene, J gene, V gene, clone size, CDR3 protein, CDR3 DNA. The D gene is left open where the match is weak. Part of the rows lack a size; the others show once, few, many or a class for expanded clones.

d_gene: TRBD1; j_gene: TRBJ2-5; v_gene: TRBV5-1; abundance: once; CDR3aa: CASSFRQGYRETQYF; CDR3nt: TGCGCCAGCAGCTTCCGACAGGGGTATCGGGAGACCCAGTACTTC
d_gene: TRBD2; j_gene: TRBJ2-3; v_gene: TRBV5-6; abundance: NA; CDR3aa: CASSVGGRSTDTQYF; CDR3nt: TGTGCCAGCAGCGTGGGGGGGAGGAGCACAGATACGCAGTATTTT
d_gene: TRBD1; j_gene: TRBJ1-6; v_gene: TRBV7-9; abundance: NA; CDR3aa: CASNTGTGVNSPLHF; CDR3nt: TGTGCCAGCAACACCGGGACAGGGGTTAATTCACCCCTCCACTTT
d_gene: NA; j_gene: TRBJ2-5; v_gene: TRBV4-2; abundance: few; CDR3aa: CASSQGRGRETQYF; CDR3nt: TGTGCCAGCAGCCAAGGCCGGGGTCGGGAGACCCAGTACTTC
d_gene: TRBD1; j_gene: TRBJ1-4; v_gene: TRBV2; abundance: NA; CDR3aa: CASSESGGTDLNEKLFF; CDR3nt: TGTGCCAGCAGTGAATCGGGGGGGACAGATCTTAATGAAAAACTGTTTTTT
d_gene: TRBD1; j_gene: TRBJ2-1; v_gene: TRBV5-1; abundance: NA; CDR3aa: CASSLGQGASHNEQFF; CDR3nt: TGCGCCAGCAGCTTGGGCCAGGGGGCGTCCCACAATGAGCAGTTCTTC
d_gene: NA; j_gene: TRBJ1-6; v_gene: TRBV7-9; abundance: NA; CDR3aa: CASSPPGIDNSPLHF; CDR3nt: TGTGCCAGCAGCCCTCCGGGGATCGATAATTCACCCCTCCACTTT
d_gene: TRBD2; j_gene: TRBJ2-3; v_gene: TRBV14; abundance: NA; CDR3aa: CASSQSDARGGTDTQYF; CDR3nt: TGTGCCAGCAGCCAATCCGACGCCCGGGGGGGCACAGATACGCAGTATTTT
d_gene: NA; j_gene: TRBJ1-4; v_gene: TRBV6-1; abundance: NA; CDR3aa: CASSEQAGLGEKLFF; CDR3nt: TGTGCCAGCAGTGAACAGGCAGGGTTGGGTGAAAAACTGTTTTTT
d_gene: TRBD2; j_gene: TRBJ2-3; v_gene: TRBV29-1; abundance: NA; CDR3aa: CSAALAGGGTDTQYF; CDR3nt: TGCAGCGCCGCACTAGCGGGAGGTGGTACAGATACGCAGTATTTT
d_gene: TRBD2; j_gene: TRBJ2-3; v_gene: TRBV2; abundance: NA; CDR3aa: CASSRWTSGRGTDTQYF; CDR3nt: TGTGCCAGCAGTCGCTGGACAAGCGGGAGAGGCACAGATACGCAGTATTTT
d_gene: TRBD1; j_gene: TRBJ1-6; v_gene: TRBV19; abundance: NA; CDR3aa: CASSMPLRQGVGSPLHF; CDR3nt: TGTGCCAGTAGTATGCCCCTGAGACAGGGGGTTGGCTCACCCCTCCACTTT
d_gene: NA; j_gene: TRBJ1-1; v_gene: TRBV10-1; abundance: few; CDR3aa: CASSESQGTEAFF; CDR3nt: TGCGCCAGCAGTGAGTCACAGGGCACTGAAGCTTTCTTT
d_gene: NA; j_gene: TRBJ1-1; v_gene: TRBV6-5; abundance: NA; CDR3aa: CASSGLNLGTEAFF; CDR3nt: TGTGCCAGCAGCGGACTAAACCTGGGCACTGAAGCTTTCTTT
d_gene: TRBD1; j_gene: TRBJ2-4; v_gene: TRBV5-1; abundance: NA; CDR3aa: CASSFAGQGNIQYF; CDR3nt: TGCGCCAGCAGCTTCGCGGGACAGGGAAACATTCAGTACTTC
d_gene: TRBD1; j_gene: TRBJ2-7; v_gene: TRBV18; abundance: NA; CDR3aa: CASSATGTGDSYEQYF; CDR3nt: TGTGCCAGCTCAGCCACCGGGACAGGGGATTCCTACGAGCAGTACTTC
d_gene: NA; j_gene: TRBJ2-1; v_gene: TRBV18; abundance: NA; CDR3aa: CASSPPNPGIYNEQFF; CDR3nt: TGTGCCAGCTCACCACCAAATCCCGGGATCTACAATGAGCAGTTCTTC
d_gene: TRBD1; j_gene: TRBJ1-1; v_gene: TRBV5-1; abundance: few; CDR3aa: CASSFRGSNTEAFF; CDR3nt: TGCGCCAGCAGCTTCAGGGGGTCGAACACTGAAGCTTTCTTT
d_gene: TRBD1; j_gene: TRBJ2-5; v_gene: TRBV19; abundance: NA; CDR3aa: CASRNRGARGETQYF; CDR3nt: TGTGCCAGTAGGAACAGGGGGGCGCGAGGAGAGACCCAGTACTTC
d_gene: TRBD2; j_gene: TRBJ2-1; v_gene: TRBV19; abundance: NA; CDR3aa: CASSPRSGRPYNEQFF; CDR3nt: TGTGCCAGTAGTCCCCGTAGCGGGAGGCCCTACAATGAGCAGTTCTTC
d_gene: NA; j_gene: TRBJ2-5; v_gene: TRBV2; abundance: NA; CDR3aa: CASSPSLKETQYF; CDR3nt: TGTGCCAGCAGTCCCTCCCTTAAAGAGACCCAGTACTTC
d_gene: NA; j_gene: TRBJ2-1; v_gene: TRBV19; abundance: NA; CDR3aa: CASSKGPGREQFF; CDR3nt: TGTGCCAGTAGTAAGGGTCCGGGGAGGGAGCAGTTCTTC
d_gene: TRBD1; j_gene: TRBJ1-5; v_gene: TRBV2; abundance: NA; CDR3aa: CASSGQGSNQPQHF; CDR3nt: TGTGCCAGCAGTGGACAGGGTAGCAATCAGCCCCAGCATTTT
d_gene: NA; j_gene: TRBJ1-2; v_gene: TRBV29-1; abundance: NA; CDR3aa: CSVTENYGYTF; CDR3nt: TGCAGCGTTACAGAGAACTATGGCTACACCTTC
d_gene: NA; j_gene: TRBJ1-6; v_gene: TRBV9; abundance: NA; CDR3aa: CASSVGGAANSPLHF; CDR3nt: TGTGCCAGCAGCGTAGGTGGTGCAGCGAATTCACCCCTCCACTTT
d_gene: TRBD1; j_gene: TRBJ1-5; v_gene: TRBV28; abundance: NA; CDR3aa: CASSLRTGDQPQHF; CDR3nt: TGTGCCAGCAGTTTAAGGACAGGGGATCAGCCCCAGCATTTT
d_gene: TRBD2; j_gene: TRBJ2-7; v_gene: TRBV19; abundance: NA; CDR3aa: CASSTSGSLGYEQYF; CDR3nt: TGTGCCAGTAGTACGAGCGGGAGCTTGGGGTACGAGCAGTACTTC
d_gene: NA; j_gene: TRBJ1-1; v_gene: TRBV28; abundance: NA; CDR3aa: CASSSQIEAFF; CDR3nt: TGTGCCAGCAGTTCTCAGATTGAAGCTTTCTTT
d_gene: TRBD1; j_gene: TRBJ1-2; v_gene: TRBV4-2; abundance: NA; CDR3aa: CASSQDLGQGNADGYTF; CDR3nt: TGTGCCAGCAGCCAAGATCTAGGACAGGGGAATGCTGACGGCTACACCTTC
d_gene: NA; j_gene: TRBJ1-2; v_gene: TRBV6-5; abundance: NA; CDR3aa: CASRGGPVLLGYTF; CDR3nt: TGTGCCAGCAGGGGGGGGCCGGTCCTACTAGGCTACACCTTC
d_gene: NA; j_gene: TRBJ1-3; v_gene: TRBV10-3; abundance: NA; CDR3aa: CAIEASPSGNTIYF; CDR3nt: TGTGCCATCGAGGCTAGCCCGTCTGGAAACACCATATATTTT
d_gene: NA; j_gene: TRBJ1-5; v_gene: TRBV28; abundance: NA; CDR3aa: CASSYGADQPQHF; CDR3nt: TGTGCCAGCAGTTATGGGGCAGATCAGCCCCAGCATTTT
d_gene: TRBD1; j_gene: TRBJ2-1; v_gene: TRBV10-3; abundance: NA; CDR3aa: CAISEGGGEQFF; CDR3nt: TGTGCCATCAGCGAAGGGGGCGGTGAGCAGTTCTTC
d_gene: NA; j_gene: TRBJ2-1; v_gene: TRBV9; abundance: NA; CDR3aa: CASSVEGGGEQFF; CDR3nt: TGTGCCAGCAGCGTAGAGGGAGGTGGTGAGCAGTTCTTC
d_gene: NA; j_gene: TRBJ1-6; v_gene: TRBV7-2; abundance: once; CDR3aa: CASSSNNSPLHF; CDR3nt: TGTGCCAGCAGCTCTAATAATTCACCCCTCCACTTT
d_gene: NA; j_gene: TRBJ2-5; v_gene: TRBV9; abundance: NA; CDR3aa: CASSVAGAERGKETQYF; CDR3nt: TGTGCCAGCAGCGTAGCTGGGGCAGAACGGGGGAAAGAGACCCAGTACTTC
d_gene: TRBD2; j_gene: TRBJ2-3; v_gene: TRBV15; abundance: NA; CDR3aa: CATGEGRADTQYF; CDR3nt: TGTGCCACCGGGGAGGGCCGGGCAGATACGCAGTATTTT
d_gene: NA; j_gene: TRBJ2-2; v_gene: TRBV30; abundance: NA; CDR3aa: CAWSNKGAGELFF; CDR3nt: TGTGCCTGGAGTAACAAGGGAGCCGGGGAGCTGTTTTTT
d_gene: NA; j_gene: TRBJ2-3; v_gene: TRBV7-9; abundance: NA; CDR3aa: CASSRLRGLTDTQYF; CDR3nt: TGTGCCAGCAGCCGCCTCAGGGGCCTCACAGATACGCAGTATTTT
d_gene: NA; j_gene: TRBJ1-2; v_gene: TRBV5-1; abundance: NA; CDR3aa: CASSLLGPNYGYTF; CDR3nt: TGCGCCAGCAGCTTACTAGGCCCAAACTATGGCTACACCTTC
d_gene: TRBD1; j_gene: TRBJ1-1; v_gene: TRBV19; abundance: NA; CDR3aa: CASRPDRAPGTEAFF; CDR3nt: TGTGCCAGTAGGCCCGACAGGGCCCCGGGAACTGAAGCTTTCTTT
d_gene: NA; j_gene: TRBJ1-1; v_gene: TRBV27; abundance: NA; CDR3aa: CASSLSTATEAFF; CDR3nt: TGTGCCAGCAGTTTAAGTACAGCCACTGAAGCTTTCTTT
d_gene: TRBD2; j_gene: TRBJ2-3; v_gene: TRBV28; abundance: NA; CDR3aa: CASRAPSGGYTDTQYF; CDR3nt: TGTGCCAGCAGAGCGCCTAGCGGGGGGTACACAGATACGCAGTATTTT
d_gene: NA; j_gene: TRBJ1-1; v_gene: TRBV7-9; abundance: NA; CDR3aa: CASSRAGGYMANKAFF; CDR3nt: TGTGCCAGCAGCCGAGCGGGGGGTTATATGGCGAATAAAGCTTTCTTT
d_gene: TRBD2; j_gene: TRBJ2-3; v_gene: TRBV18; abundance: NA; CDR3aa: CASSPQLAGSTDTQYF; CDR3nt: TGTGCCAGCTCACCGCAACTAGCGGGAAGCACAGATACGCAGTATTTT
d_gene: TRBD1; j_gene: TRBJ1-2; v_gene: TRBV27; abundance: NA; CDR3aa: CASGSATFGQGDGYTF; CDR3nt: TGTGCCAGCGGGTCGGCGACCTTTGGGCAGGGGGATGGCTACACCTTC
d_gene: NA; j_gene: TRBJ2-3; v_gene: TRBV11-2; abundance: NA; CDR3aa: CASSASGRSGTDTQYF; CDR3nt: TGTGCCAGCAGTGCGTCTGGGAGGAGTGGGACAGATACGCAGTATTTT
d_gene: NA; j_gene: TRBJ1-4; v_gene: TRBV27; abundance: NA; CDR3aa: CASRRAGGEKLFF; CDR3nt: TGTGCCAGCAGGAGGGCCGGGGGTGAAAAACTGTTTTTT
d_gene: NA; j_gene: TRBJ2-7; v_gene: TRBV6-5; abundance: NA; CDR3aa: CASSYDWQIYEQYF; CDR3nt: TGTGCCAGCAGTTACGATTGGCAAATCTACGAGCAGTACTTC
d_gene: NA; j_gene: TRBJ2-1; v_gene: TRBV6-6; abundance: NA; CDR3aa: CASKLQDYNEQFF; CDR3nt: TGTGCCAGCAAATTACAGGACTACAATGAGCAGTTCTTC
d_gene: NA; j_gene: TRBJ1-6; v_gene: TRBV27; abundance: NA; CDR3aa: CASRESKGQGYNSPLHF; CDR3nt: TGTGCCAGCAGGGAGAGTAAGGGTCAGGGCTATAATTCACCCCTCCACTTT